The count of the clone carrying this T cell receptor (beta chain) is one. Authors' processing steps: From reference gene primer amplification, estimates of nucleated cell counts were derived. Sequencing was performed with immunoSEQ multiplex PCR; in TCRdb, only in-frame clones are kept and a portion is missing. That table supplies the V and J calls and clone size; D and trimming were determined from the DNA. The repertoire includes under 75,000 clones, 81% of them detected once, and about 26% sits in the top ten. The CDR3 is 15 residues long. Germline assignment: CDR1 MGHRA and CDR2 YSYEKL. The V and J ends lost 0 bases and 3 bases, in that order; junction bases with no gene match: 2. The data originate from a study of blood T cell repertoires in COVID-19. Across the whole study: Samples of COVID-19 (acute and convalescent) were obtained from the United States, Italy and Spain. Sample material is recorded as cDNA or gDNA derived from T cells, B-cell-depleted T cells, or PBMCs.

J is TRBJ1-3 and V is TRBV4-1; TRBD1 agrees at 7 bases. The clonotype originates from a woman aged 80 or over with active or convalescent COVID-19. Sequencing was performed on peripheral blood. CDR3 residues: CASSQEGQNGNTIYF. The CDR3, as DNA: TGCGCCAGCAGCCAAGAGGGACAGAATGGAAACACCATATATTTT.